This T cell receptor (beta chain) was documented in a study of CD8+ T cells in alopecia areata. About the study: Tofacitinib lasted 6 to 18 months, then 6 months off drug.

Study outcomes and limitations: Among the top 100, expanded CD8+ clones were significantly decreased by tofacitinib, as was scalp clonality. On tofacitinib, scalp and blood still held many of the expanded lesional clones.

Treatment of the sample: oral pan-JAK inhibitor, 5-10 mg twice daily. Specimens obtained from alopecia areata patients comprised lesional scalp punch biopsies and peripheral blood. Losses at the gene ends were 0 bases for V and 2 bases for J; bases not matched to a gene: 4. The CDR3 has 16 amino acids. Germline CDR1 MNHEY, CDR2 SVGAGI. Sequencing templates came from extracted RNA that was reverse transcribed into cDNA. Generated by immunoSEQ multiplex PCR, the TCRdb table keeps only in-frame clones and is missing some. The sample has 6,500 to 8,000 clones; around 66% are singletons. This clone qualifies as medium-sized. The antigen is not known.

This sequence was found in a human donor with alopecia areata. The rearrangement joins TRBV6-5 to TRBJ2-3, with 8 bases matching TRBD1. Sample: skin, taken at week 4, from a patient treated with tofacitinib. The DNA for the CDR3 is TGTGCCAGCAGTTACTCGGCAGGGGGCTTCACAGATACGCAGTATTTT. Amino acids: CASSYSAGGFTDTQYF.